These 24 T cell receptor beta chains came from one sample sequenced in a study of blood T cell repertoires in COVID-19. Sequencing used immunoSEQ multiplex PCR; TCRdb keeps in-frame clones, though not all of them. The table includes approximately 210,000 clones, more than 70% detected once. The sample taken for sequencing was PBMCs or T cells enriched from blood (not recorded which). The source is a woman under 30 who had recovered from COVID-19.

This clone occurred a few times. The chain is built from TRBV30 and TRBJ2-1; 11 positions match TRBD2. CDR3 size: 17 residues. V lost 8 bases and J lost 0; bases outside the gene matches: 12. The germline V gene encodes CDR1 GTSNPN and CDR2 SVGIG (reference sequence). The CDR3 nucleotides are TGTGCCAGCAATAGCGGGGGGGCCTTCCCCTCCTACAATGAGCAGTTCTTC. It is translated as CASNSGGAFPSYNEQFF.

The V call is TRBV30, the J call TRBJ1-6; 7 bases match TRBD1. The germline V gene has CDR1 GTSNPN and CDR2 SVGIG (reference sequence). The CDR3 runs 14 residues. The ends lost 5 bases at V and 4 bases at J; junction bases unmatched: 5. The CDR3 DNA sequence: TGTGCCTGGCGGACGGGACAGTATAATTCACCCCTCCACTTT. Translating it yields CAWRTGQYNSPLHF. The full variable domain, its missing parts supplied by reference TRBV30 and TRBJ1-6, is SQTIHQWPATLVQPVGSPLSLECTVEGTSNPNLYWYRQAAGRGLQLLFYSVGIGQISSEVPQNLSASRPQDRQFILSSKKLLLSDSGFYLCAWRTGQYNSPLHFGNGTRLTVT.

J is TRBJ2-4 and V is TRBV7-8, with D perhaps TRBD1 (6 bases). This CDR3 is built from 13 residues. V lost 8 bases to trimming and J lost 12 bases, with 20 bases between them. Germline values: CDR1 SGHVS, CDR2 FQNEAQ. The CDR3 DNA follows: TGTGCCAGCGGGGGCGAGGGGTTCGCAAATCAGTACTTC. Translating it yields CASGGEGFANQYF.

The chain has TRBV18 and TRBJ2-3; TRBD2 aligns across 16 bases. CDR1 is KGHSH and CDR2 is LQKENI in the germline V gene. J lost 6 bases, V lost 0 bases, and 6 bases had no gene match. The CDR3 runs to 18 residues. For the CDR3, the DNA is TGTGCCAGCTCACCACCGGGACTAGCGGGGGGGCTCGGTGATACGCAGTATTTT. Translating gives CASSPPGLAGGLGDTQYF.

The chain is built from TRBV4-1 and TRBJ1-4, with TRBD1 matching over 10 bases. This CDR3 contains 17 residues. CDR1 is MGHRA, CDR2 YSYEKL, per germline. V trimming: 4 bases; J trimming: 3 bases; junction bases outside the gene matches: 8. The CDR3 loop is CASSPPDRGLANEKLFF. The CDR3 coding sequence is TGCGCCAGCAGCCCACCCGACAGGGGGCTCGCTAATGAAAAACTGTTTTTT.

This chain uses TRBV3-1 (or the pseudogene TRBV3-2) with TRBJ2-7; tentative D call: TRBD2 (5 bases). Germline lookup yields CDR1 LGHDT and CDR2 YNNKEL (reference sequence). V dropped 1 base and J dropped 6 bases, with 16 bases sitting between them. The CDR3 contains 15 residues. The CDR3 nucleotides read TGTGCCAGCAGCCAAGGCCGAGAGGGTGTCGGCGAGCAGTACTTC. Amino acid sequence: CASSQGREGVGEQYF.

The CDR3 sequence is CASSDAGGADTYEQYF. The CDR3 bases are TGTGCCAGCAGCGATGCAGGGGGCGCAGACACCTACGAGCAGTACTTC. V gene TRBV9 combines with J gene TRBJ2-7; 8 nucleotides match TRBD1. The germline V gene has CDR1 SGDLS and CDR2 YYNGEE. The CDR3 is 16 amino acids. Trimming took 3 bases from V and 2 from J; bases not matched to a gene: 10.

The chain combines TRBV7-9 with TRBJ1-1; D gene ambiguous. The CDR3 spans 13 residues. Trimming removed 4 bases at V and 2 bases at J, with 8 bases between. Germline V gene lookup returns CDR1 SEHNR and CDR2 FQNEAQ (reference sequence). This CDR3 reads CASSWRDNTEAFF. In nucleotides, the CDR3 is TGTGCCAGCAGCTGGAGGGATAACACTGAAGCTTTCTTT.

The J gene is TRBJ1-5, the V gene TRBV30; possibly TRBD1 for D (6 bases). The CDR3 has 16 residues. Germline lookup yields CDR1 GTSNPN and CDR2 SVGIG (reference sequence). V lost 2 bases to trimming and J lost 0 bases, with 14 bases between them. CDR3 sequence (DNA): TGTGCCTGGAGTCGACCTTCAGGGGCTAGCAATCAGCCCCAGCATTTT. Translation gives CAWSRPSGASNQPQHF.

This clone showed up just once. The V and J genes are TRBV6-5 and TRBJ1-5; 7 positions agree with TRBD1. The ends lost 6 bases at V and 4 bases at J; junction bases unmatched: 3. CDR3 length: 13 residues. CDR1 MNHEY and CDR2 SVGAGI come from the germline V gene. The CDR3 loop is CASRQGKNQPQHF. CDR3 sequence (DNA): TGTGCCAGCAGACAGGGGAAAAATCAGCCCCAGCATTTT.

This chain uses TRBV13 with TRBJ2-3; TRBD2 matches 14 bases. The CDR3 spans 16 residues. Trimming removed 5 bases from V and 5 bases from J; junction bases left unmatched: 6. Germline V gene data show CDR1 as PRHDT and CDR2 as FYEKMQ (reference sequence). DNA of the CDR3: TGTGCCAGCAGCCCCCAGGGACTAGCGGGGGTAGATACGCAGTATTTT. Amino acids: CASSPQGLAGVDTQYF.

This clone was counted once. This chain connects TRBV3-1 (or the pseudogene TRBV3-2) to TRBJ1-1; TRBD1 aligns across 7 bases. Germline trimming cut 2 bases from V and 4 bases from J; bases unmatched to any gene: 7. Germline V gene lookup returns CDR1 LGHDT and CDR2 YNNKEL (reference sequence). CDR3 length: 15 amino acids. This CDR3 is CASSQKLTGLTEAFF. The CDR3 nucleotides read TGTGCCAGCAGCCAAAAGCTGACAGGGCTCACTGAAGCTTTCTTT.

The V gene is TRBV28, the J gene TRBJ1-6; 7 bases line up with TRBD1. Germline values: CDR1 MDHEN, CDR2 SYDVKM. Germline trimming cut 5 bases from V and 2 bases from J; bases unmatched to any gene: 6. There are 16 residues in the CDR3. The CDR3 DNA reads TGTGCCAGCAGTGTCCCCGGGACAGCCTATAATTCACCCCTCCACTTT. This sequence encodes CASSVPGTAYNSPLHF. The full variable domain, in which reference TRBV28 and TRBJ1-6 provide the parts outside the CDR3, is DVKVTQSSRYLVKRTGEKVFLECVQDMDHENMFWYRQDPGLGLRLIYFSYDVKMKEKGDIPEGYSVSREKKERFSLILESASTNQTSMYLCASSVPGTAYNSPLHFGNGTRLTVT.

The rearrangement joins TRBV2 to TRBJ1-5, with D maybe TRBD1 (6 bases). In germline, CDR1 is SNHLY, CDR2 FYNNEI. This CDR3 is 14 amino acids long. Between the trimmed V and J ends, which lost 4 bases and 5 bases, there was a span of 12 bases. In nucleotides, the CDR3 is TGTGCCAGCAGTGGAGGACAGCTATATCAGCCCCAGCATTTT. It is translated as CASSGGQLYQPQHF.

The CDR3 is CATSEGGGFNYGYTF. CDR3 sequence (DNA): TGTGCCACCAGTGAAGGCGGAGGGTTTAACTATGGCTACACCTTC. The V gene is TRBV24-1, the J gene TRBJ1-2; D is unclear. The CDR3 runs 15 residues. The V gene's germline CDR1 is KGHDR and CDR2 SFDVKD. Trimming cost V 4 bases and J 1 base, with 12 bases left between them.

V is TRBV28 and J is TRBJ1-6; D ambiguous. The V gene lost 5 bases and the J gene lost 8 bases, with 22 bases spanning the gap. This CDR3 comprises 17 residues. Germline CDR1 reads MDHEN; CDR2 reads SYDVKM. CDR3 DNA sequence: TGTGCCAGCAGTATACCACATAAGAGGGCGCGGGATTCACCCCTCCACTTT. Residues: CASSIPHKRARDSPLHF.

The gene calls are TRBV11-2 and TRBJ1-5; perhaps TRBD1 as D (6 bases). This CDR3 is built from 13 residues. Germline assignment: CDR1 SGHAT and CDR2 FQNNGV. V was trimmed by 5 bases and J by 5 bases, leaving 10 bases between them. CDR3 protein: CASSRTGYQPQHF. The CDR3 region has the DNA TGTGCCAGCAGCCGTACAGGGTATCAGCCCCAGCATTTT.

On this clone: In the same sample, other DNA sequences code for this CDR3. The chain is built from TRBV15 and TRBJ1-5, with D unresolved. Germline V CDR1 and CDR2: LNHNV, YYDKDF (reference sequence). The CDR3 runs to 13 residues. V was trimmed by 1 base and J by 5 bases, leaving 6 bases between them. This chain's CDR3 is CATSRAGYQPQHF. The CDR3 DNA reads as TGTGCCACCAGCAGAGCGGGATATCAGCCCCAGCATTTT.

The V call is TRBV28, the J call TRBJ1-1; D ambiguous. The V end was cut by 6 bases, the J end by 9 bases, with 11 bases between. CDR1 is MDHEN, CDR2 SYDVKM, per germline. The CDR3 covers 11 residues. The CDR3 bases are TGTGCCAGCAGCTTCGTAGATAAAGCTTTCTTT. Protein: CASSFVDKAFF.

The rearrangement links TRBV5-1 to TRBJ2-3; D might be TRBD1 (5 bases). Germline values: CDR1 SGHRS, CDR2 YFSETQ. Trimming took 0 bases from V and 0 from J, leaving 8 bases between them. The CDR3 has 15 amino acids. CDR3 sequence: CASSLEGPSTDTQYF. CDR3 coding DNA: TGCGCCAGCAGCTTGGAGGGGCCTAGCACAGATACGCAGTATTTT.

The J gene is TRBJ1-1, the V gene TRBV11-2; 8 bases line up with TRBD1. Germline values: CDR1 SGHAT, CDR2 FQNNGV. The CDR3 loop spans 13 amino acids. The trim removed 6 bases at V and 3 bases at J, leaving 3 bases unmatched. The CDR3 DNA is TGTGCCAGCAGTTTACAGGGGGACACTGAAGCTTTCTTT. It encodes CASSLQGDTEAFF.

The chain recombines TRBV5-1 with TRBJ2-7; D perhaps matches TRBD2 (5 bases). Germline V gene data show CDR1 as SGHRS and CDR2 as YFSETQ. Trimming cost V 0 bases and J 6 bases, with 10 bases left between them. The CDR3 covers 13 residues. The CDR3: CASSLGAASEQYF. CDR3 DNA: TGCGCCAGCAGCTTGGGAGCGGCATCCGAGCAGTACTTC.

The chain links TRBV14 to TRBJ2-3; D is unresolved. V was clipped by 0 bases and J by 2 bases, with 6 bases between them. CDR3 length equals 14 residues. Germline V gene lookup returns CDR1 SGHDN and CDR2 FVKESK. The CDR3 here is CASSQDIVTDTQYF. CDR3 nucleotide sequence: TGTGCCAGCAGCCAAGATATTGTCACAGATACGCAGTATTTT. The complete variable domain, with remaining parts taken from reference TRBV14 and TRBJ2-3, reads EAGVTQFPSHSVIEKGQTVTLRCDPISGHDNLYWYRRVMGKEIKFLLHFVKESKQDESGMPNNRFLAERTGGTYSTLKVQPAELEDSGVYFCASSQDIVTDTQYFGPGTRLTVL.

The chain links TRBV11-2 to TRBJ1-5; D is undetermined. V was trimmed by 7 bases and J by 4 bases, leaving 5 bases between them. There are 11 residues in the CDR3. Germline V lookup: CDR1 SGHAT, CDR2 FQNNGV. CDR3: CASTENQPQHF. The CDR3 DNA sequence: TGTGCCAGCACCGAGAATCAGCCCCAGCATTTT.